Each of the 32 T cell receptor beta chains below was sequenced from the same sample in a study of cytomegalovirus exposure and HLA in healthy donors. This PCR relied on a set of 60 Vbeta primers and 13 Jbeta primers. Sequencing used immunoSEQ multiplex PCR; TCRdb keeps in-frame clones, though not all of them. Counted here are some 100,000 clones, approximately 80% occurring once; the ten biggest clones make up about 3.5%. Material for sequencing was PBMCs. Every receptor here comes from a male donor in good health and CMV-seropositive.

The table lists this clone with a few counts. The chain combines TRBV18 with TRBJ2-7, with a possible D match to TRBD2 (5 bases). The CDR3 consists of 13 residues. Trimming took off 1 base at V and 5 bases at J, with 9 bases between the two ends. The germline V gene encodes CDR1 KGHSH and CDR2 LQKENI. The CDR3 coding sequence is TGTGCCAGCTCACCACGGGTTAGCGACGAGCAGTACTTC. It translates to CASSPRVSDEQYF. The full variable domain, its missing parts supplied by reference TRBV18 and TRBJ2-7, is NAGVMQNPRHLVRRRGQEARLRCSPMKGHSHVYWYRQLPEEGLKFMVYLQKENIIDESGMPKERFSAEFPKEGPSILRIQQVVRGDSAAYFCASSPRVSDEQYFGPGTRLTVT.

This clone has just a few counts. CDR3 nucleotide sequence: TGCGCCAGCAGCCAAGTGAGTCGTGAAAAACTGTTTTTT. Its translation is CASSQVSREKLFF. The chain uses TRBV4-3 and TRBJ1-4; no definite D call. There are 13 residues in the CDR3. Between the trimmed V and J ends, which lost 1 base and 7 bases, there was a span of 7 bases. Germline loops: CDR1 LGHNA, CDR2 YSLEER.

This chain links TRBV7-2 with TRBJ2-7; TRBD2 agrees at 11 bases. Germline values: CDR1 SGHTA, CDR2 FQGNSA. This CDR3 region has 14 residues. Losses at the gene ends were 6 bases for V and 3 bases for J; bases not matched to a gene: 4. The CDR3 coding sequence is TGTGCCAGCAGTTTCGGGACTAGCGGCTACGAGCAGTACTTC. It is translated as CASSFGTSGYEQYF.

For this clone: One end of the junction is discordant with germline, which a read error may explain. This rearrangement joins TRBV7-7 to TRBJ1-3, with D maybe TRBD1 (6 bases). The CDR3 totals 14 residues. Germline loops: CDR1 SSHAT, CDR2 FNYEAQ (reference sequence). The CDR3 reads CASSLRTAGNTIYF. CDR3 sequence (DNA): TGTGCTAGCAGCTTAAGGACAGCTGGAAACACCATATATTTT.

The DNA of the CDR3 is TGTGCCAGCAGCGGGACGGGGGGGCAAGATACGCAGTATTTT. This sequence encodes CASSGTGGQDTQYF. This chain links TRBV7-9 with TRBJ2-3; 8 nucleotides match TRBD2. The V gene end was trimmed by 5 bases and the J gene end by 5 bases; junction bases not matched to a gene: 6. This CDR3 is 14 amino acids long. Germline CDR1 reads SEHNR; CDR2 reads FQNEAQ (reference sequence).

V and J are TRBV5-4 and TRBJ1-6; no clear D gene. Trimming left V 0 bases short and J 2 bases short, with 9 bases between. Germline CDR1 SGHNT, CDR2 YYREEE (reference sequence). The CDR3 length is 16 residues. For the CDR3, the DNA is TGTGCCAGCAGCTTGGATGGGAGTCCCTATAATTCACCCCTCCACTTT. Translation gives CASSLDGSPYNSPLHF.

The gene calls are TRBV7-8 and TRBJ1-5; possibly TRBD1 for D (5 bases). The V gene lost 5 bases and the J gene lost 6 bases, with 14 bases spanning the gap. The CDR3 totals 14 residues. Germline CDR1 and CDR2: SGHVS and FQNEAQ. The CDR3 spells CASSQAGPGQPQHF. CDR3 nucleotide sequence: TGTGCCAGCAGCCAGGCGGGGCCTGGTCAGCCCCAGCATTTT.

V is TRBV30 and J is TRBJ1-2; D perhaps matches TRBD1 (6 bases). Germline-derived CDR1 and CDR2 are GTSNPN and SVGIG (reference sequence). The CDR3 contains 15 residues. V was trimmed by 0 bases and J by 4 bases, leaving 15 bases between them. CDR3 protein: CAWSVTGGPGYGYTF. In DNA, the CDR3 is TGTGCCTGGAGTGTAACCGGGGGGCCTGGCTATGGCTACACCTTC.

CDR3 loop: CASSEYQGDGYTF. DNA for the CDR3: TGTGCCAGCAGTGAATACCAGGGCGATGGCTACACCTTC. The V and J genes are TRBV6-1 and TRBJ1-2, with D tentatively TRBD1 (5 bases). V lost 2 bases and J lost 6, with 10 bases in between. The CDR3 totals 13 residues. From germline, CDR1 is MNHNS and CDR2 SASEGT.

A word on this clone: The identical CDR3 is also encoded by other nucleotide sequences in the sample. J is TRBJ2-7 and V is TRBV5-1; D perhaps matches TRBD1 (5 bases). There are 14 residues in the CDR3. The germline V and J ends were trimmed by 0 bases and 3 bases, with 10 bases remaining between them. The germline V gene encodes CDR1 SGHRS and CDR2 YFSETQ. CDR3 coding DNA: TGCGCCAGCAGCTTGGCAGGGCAAGGCTACGAGCAGTACTTC. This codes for CASSLAGQGYEQYF.

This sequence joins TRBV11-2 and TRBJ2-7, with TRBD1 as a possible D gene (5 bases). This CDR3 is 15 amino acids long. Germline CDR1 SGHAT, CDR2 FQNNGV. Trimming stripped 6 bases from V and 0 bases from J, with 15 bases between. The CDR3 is CASSLWADISYEQYF. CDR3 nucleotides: TGTGCCAGCAGTCTCTGGGCGGACATCTCCTACGAGCAGTACTTC.

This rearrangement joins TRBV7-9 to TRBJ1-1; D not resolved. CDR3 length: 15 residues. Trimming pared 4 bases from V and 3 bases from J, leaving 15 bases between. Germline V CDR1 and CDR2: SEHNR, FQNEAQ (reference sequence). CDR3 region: CASSSPRNGDTEAFF. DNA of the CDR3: TGTGCCAGCAGCTCTCCCAGAAACGGGGACACTGAAGCTTTCTTT.

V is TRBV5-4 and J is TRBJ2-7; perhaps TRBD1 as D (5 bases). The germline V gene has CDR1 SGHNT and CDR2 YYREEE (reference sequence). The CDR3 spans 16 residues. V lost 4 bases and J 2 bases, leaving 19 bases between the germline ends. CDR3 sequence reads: CASSPSGQGTPYEQYF. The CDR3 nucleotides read TGTGCCAGCAGCCCCTCGGGCCAGGGAACTCCCTACGAGCAGTACTTC. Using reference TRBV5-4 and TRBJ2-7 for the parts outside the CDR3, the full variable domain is ETGVTQSPTHLIKTRGQQVTLRCSSQSGHNTVSWYQQALGQGPQFIFQYYREEENGRGNFPPRFSGLQFPNYSSELNVNALELDDSALYLCASSPSGQGTPYEQYFGPGTRLTVT.

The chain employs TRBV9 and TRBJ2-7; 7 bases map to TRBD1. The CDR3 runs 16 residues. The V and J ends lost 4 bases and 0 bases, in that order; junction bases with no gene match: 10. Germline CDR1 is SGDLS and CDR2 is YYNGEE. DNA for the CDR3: TGTGCCAGCAGCCGTCTTGGGGCAGGGGGCTCCTACGAGCAGTACTTC. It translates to CASSRLGAGGSYEQYF.

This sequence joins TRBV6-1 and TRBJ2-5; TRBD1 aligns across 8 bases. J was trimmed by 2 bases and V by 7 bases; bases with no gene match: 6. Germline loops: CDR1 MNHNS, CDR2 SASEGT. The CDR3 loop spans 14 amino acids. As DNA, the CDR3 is TGTGCCAGCACGACCCAGGGGGCGCAAGAGACCCAGTACTTC. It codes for CASTTQGAQETQYF.

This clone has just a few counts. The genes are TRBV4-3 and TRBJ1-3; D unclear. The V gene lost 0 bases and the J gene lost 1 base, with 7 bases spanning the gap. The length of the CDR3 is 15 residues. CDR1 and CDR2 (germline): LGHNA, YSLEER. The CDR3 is CASSQEVLSGNTIYF. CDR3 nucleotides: TGCGCCAGCAGCCAAGAGGTACTTTCTGGAAACACCATATATTTT.

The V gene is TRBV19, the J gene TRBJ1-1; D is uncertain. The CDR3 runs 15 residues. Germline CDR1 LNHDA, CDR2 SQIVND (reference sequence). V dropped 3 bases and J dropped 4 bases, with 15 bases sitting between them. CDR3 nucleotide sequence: TGTGCCAGTAGTATCGGCGGGGTCGAAGGCACTGAAGCTTTCTTT. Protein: CASSIGGVEGTEAFF.

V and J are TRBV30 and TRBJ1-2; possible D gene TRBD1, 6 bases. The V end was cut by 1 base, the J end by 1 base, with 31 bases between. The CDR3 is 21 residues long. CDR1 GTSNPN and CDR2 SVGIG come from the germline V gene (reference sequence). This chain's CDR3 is CAWSASPRWGGLHLFNYGYTF. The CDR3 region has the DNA TGTGCCTGGAGTGCCTCCCCCCGGTGGGGGGGGCTACACCTTTTTAACTATGGCTACACCTTC.

In nucleotides, the CDR3 is TGTGCCAGTAGAGGGGGCAGCAACTATGGCTACACCTTC. This sequence encodes CASRGGSNYGYTF. The chain has TRBV19 and TRBJ1-2; 7 bases align to TRBD1. V dropped 6 bases and J dropped 2; count of bases not matched to a gene: 3. The CDR3 is 13 residues long. Germline V lookup: CDR1 LNHDA, CDR2 SQIVND (reference sequence).

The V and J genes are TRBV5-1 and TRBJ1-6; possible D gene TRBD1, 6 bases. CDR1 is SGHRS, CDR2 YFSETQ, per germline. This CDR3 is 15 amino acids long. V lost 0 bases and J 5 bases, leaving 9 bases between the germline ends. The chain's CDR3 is CASSLEGGDNSPLHF. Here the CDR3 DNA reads TGCGCCAGCAGCTTGGAAGGGGGGGATAATTCACCCCTCCACTTT.

CDR3 sequence reads: CASSYSGLAGGNTQYF. DNA of the CDR3: TGTGCCAGCAGTTACTCCGGACTAGCGGGGGGGAATACCCAGTACTTC. The gene calls are TRBV6-6 and TRBJ2-7; 15 nucleotides align to TRBD2. J lost 10 bases, V lost 0 bases, and 7 bases had no gene match. From germline, CDR1 is MNHNY and CDR2 SVGAGI (reference sequence). CDR3 length: 16 residues.

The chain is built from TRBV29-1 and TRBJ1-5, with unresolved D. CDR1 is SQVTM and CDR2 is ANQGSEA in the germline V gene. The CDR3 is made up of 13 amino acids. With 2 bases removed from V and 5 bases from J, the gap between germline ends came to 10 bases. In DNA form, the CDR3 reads TGCAGCGTTGAATTCGGGGTAGATCAGCCCCAGCATTTT. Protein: CSVEFGVDQPQHF.

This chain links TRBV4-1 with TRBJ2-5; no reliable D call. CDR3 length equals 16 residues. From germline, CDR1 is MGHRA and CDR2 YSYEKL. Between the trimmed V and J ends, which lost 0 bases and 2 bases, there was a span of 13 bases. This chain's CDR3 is CASSQENPYSQETQYF. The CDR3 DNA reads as TGCGCCAGCAGCCAAGAAAATCCCTACTCGCAAGAGACCCAGTACTTC.

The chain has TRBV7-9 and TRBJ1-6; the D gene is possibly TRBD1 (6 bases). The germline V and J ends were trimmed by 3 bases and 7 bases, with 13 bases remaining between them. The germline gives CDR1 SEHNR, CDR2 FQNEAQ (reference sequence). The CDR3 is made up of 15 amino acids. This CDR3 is CASSLDSLTNSPLHF. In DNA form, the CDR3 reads TGTGCCAGCAGCTTGGACAGCTTAACCAATTCACCCCTCCACTTT.

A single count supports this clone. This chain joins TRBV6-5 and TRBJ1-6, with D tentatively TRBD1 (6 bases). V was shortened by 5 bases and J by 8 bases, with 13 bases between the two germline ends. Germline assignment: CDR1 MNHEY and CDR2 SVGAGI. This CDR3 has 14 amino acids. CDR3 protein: CASSGQTQHSPLHF. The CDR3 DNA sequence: TGTGCCAGCAGTGGACAGACACAACATTCACCCCTCCACTTT.

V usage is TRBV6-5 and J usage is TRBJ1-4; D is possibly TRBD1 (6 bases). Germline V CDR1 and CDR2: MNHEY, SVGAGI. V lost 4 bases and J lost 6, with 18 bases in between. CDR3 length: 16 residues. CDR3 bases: TGTGCCAGCAGTTTGGGGGCGCGACGGGGAGATGAAAAACTGTTTTTT. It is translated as CASSLGARRGDEKLFF.

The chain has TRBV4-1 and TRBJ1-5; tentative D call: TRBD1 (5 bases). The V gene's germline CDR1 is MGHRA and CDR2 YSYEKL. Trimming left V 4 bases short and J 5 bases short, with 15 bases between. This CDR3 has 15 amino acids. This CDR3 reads CASSPATREDQPQHF. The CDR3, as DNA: TGCGCCAGCAGCCCAGCAACCAGGGAGGATCAGCCCCAGCATTTT.

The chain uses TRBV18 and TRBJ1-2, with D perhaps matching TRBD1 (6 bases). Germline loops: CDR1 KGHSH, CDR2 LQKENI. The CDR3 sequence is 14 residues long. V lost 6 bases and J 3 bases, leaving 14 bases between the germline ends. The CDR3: CASSRREGDYGYTF. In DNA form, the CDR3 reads TGTGCCAGCTCTCGAAGGGAGGGGGACTATGGCTACACCTTC.

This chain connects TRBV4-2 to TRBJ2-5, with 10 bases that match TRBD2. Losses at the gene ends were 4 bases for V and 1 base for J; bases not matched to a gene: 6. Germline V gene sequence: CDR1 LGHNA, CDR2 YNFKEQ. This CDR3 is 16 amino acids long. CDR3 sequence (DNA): TGTGCCAGCAGCCCTATGCCTAGCGGGGGCCAAGAGACCCAGTACTTC. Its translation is CASSPMPSGGQETQYF.

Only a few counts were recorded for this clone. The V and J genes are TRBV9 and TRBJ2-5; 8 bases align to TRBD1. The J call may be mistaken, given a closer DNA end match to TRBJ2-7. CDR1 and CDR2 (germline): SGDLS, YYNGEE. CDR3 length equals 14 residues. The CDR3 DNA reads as TGTGCCAGCAATCGGGGACAGGACTCCTACGAGCAGTACTTC. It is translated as CASNRGQDSYEQYF.

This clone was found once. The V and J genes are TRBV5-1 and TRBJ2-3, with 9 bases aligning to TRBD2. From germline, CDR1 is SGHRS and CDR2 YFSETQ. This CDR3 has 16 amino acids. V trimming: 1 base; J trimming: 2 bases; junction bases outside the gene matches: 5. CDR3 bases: TGCGCCAGCAGCTTGAGGAGCGGGGGGAACACAGATACGCAGTATTTT. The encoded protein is CASSLRSGGNTDTQYF.

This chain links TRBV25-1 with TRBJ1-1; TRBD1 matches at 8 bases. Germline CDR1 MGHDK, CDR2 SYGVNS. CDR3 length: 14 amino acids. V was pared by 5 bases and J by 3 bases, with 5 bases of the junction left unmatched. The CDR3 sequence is CASSSYRGDTEAFF. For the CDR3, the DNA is TGTGCCAGCAGTTCTTACAGGGGGGACACTGAAGCTTTCTTT.